This T cell receptor (beta chain) was identified in a study of OX40 agonist ivuxolimab in advanced cancers. Turning to the study itself: Patients were treated with ivuxolimab, an agonistic anti-OX40 (CD134) antibody. Study results and caveats: Partial responders receiving 0.1-3.0 mg/kg showed among the lowest clonal expansion. Also present in some nonresponders was a low level of normalized T-cell clonal expansion. What antigens the expanded peripheral T cells recognized was never established.

As to this clone: The target antigen is unknown.

Here immunoSEQ multiplex PCR was the method, and the copy in TCRdb shows in-frame clones only, minus some. The data contain 70,000 to 95,000 clones, around 92% of them singletons. The CDR3 contains 16 residues. V shed 1 base, J shed 1 base, and the junction held 3 bases outside the gene matches. Germline V gene sequence: CDR1 LNHNV, CDR2 YYDKDF (reference sequence). The genes are TRBV15 and TRBJ2-2; 7 positions agree with TRBD2. This TCR was recovered from an adult with an advanced solid tumor such as melanoma, head and neck, liver or kidney cancer. The specimen was CD4+ or CD8+ T cells sorted from blood, collected in a trial of the OX40 agonist ivuxolimab. CDR3 sequence reads: CATSRAGGGNTGELFF. CDR3 bases: TGTGCCACCAGCAGAGCTGGGGGGGGGAACACCGGGGAGCTGTTTTTT.